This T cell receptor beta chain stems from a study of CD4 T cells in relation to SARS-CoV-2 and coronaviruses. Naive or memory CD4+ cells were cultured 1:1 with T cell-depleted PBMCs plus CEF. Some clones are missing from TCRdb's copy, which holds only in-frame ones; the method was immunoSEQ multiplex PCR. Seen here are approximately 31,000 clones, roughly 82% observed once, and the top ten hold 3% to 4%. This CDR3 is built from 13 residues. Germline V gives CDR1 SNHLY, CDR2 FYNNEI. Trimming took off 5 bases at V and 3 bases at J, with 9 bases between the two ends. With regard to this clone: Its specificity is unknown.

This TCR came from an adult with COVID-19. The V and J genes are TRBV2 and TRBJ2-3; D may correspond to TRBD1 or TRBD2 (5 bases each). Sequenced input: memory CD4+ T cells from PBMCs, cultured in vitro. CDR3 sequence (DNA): TGTGCCAGCAGTAGGGGCGGGACAGATACGCAGTATTTT. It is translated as CASSRGGTDTQYF. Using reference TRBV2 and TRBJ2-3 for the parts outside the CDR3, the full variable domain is EPEVTQTPSHQVTQMGQEVILRCVPISNHLYFYWYRQILGQKVEFLVSFYNNEISEKSEIFDDQFSVERPDGSNFTLKIRSTKLEDSAMYFCASSRGGTDTQYFGPGTRLTVL.